A single TCR beta chain is shown here with its context. These data belong to a study of monozygotic twins with inflammatory bowel disease. TCRdb reanalyzed the 5' RACE reads and collapses them to one entry per CDR3 protein, without DNA. The sample features some 170,000 distinct CDR3 sequences, with roughly 2.3% in its top ten. Germline V gives CDR1 SQVTM, CDR2 ANQGSEA. The CDR3 sequence is 16 residues long. The chain has TRBV29-1 and TRBJ2-3; as DNA is missing, the TRBD2 call by TCRdb cannot be tested. Specimen: blood. This clonotype was sampled from a human donor with ulcerative colitis or Crohn's disease, or a healthy co-twin of an affected twin (not recorded which). The CDR3 is CSVDHDTSGRPDTQYF.